The next 3 T cell receptor beta chains were all read from a single sample in a study of type 1 and type 2 diabetes patients. PCR was run on genomic DNA. Multiplex PCR with 30 forward and 13 reverse primers amplified the TCR beta CDR3. TCRdb reprocessed the multiplex PCR reads with MiXCR, giving one entry per CDR3 protein. The sample has 270,000 or so distinct CDR3 sequences, more than 40% seen once. Sequencing was carried out using peripheral blood mononuclear cells (PBMCs). These receptors originate from a man aged 18 to 29 with type 2 diabetes.

V gene TRBV5-1 combines with J gene TRBJ2-3; 7 bases align to TRBD2. CDR1 SGHRS and CDR2 YFSETQ come from the germline V gene. The junction had 5 bases not matched to a gene; V was cut back by 7 bases and J by 0 bases. The CDR3 length is 14 residues. CDR3 nucleotides: TGCGCCAGCGGGGGGGGGACTAGCACAGATACGCAGTATTTT. Protein: CASGGGTSTDTQYF.

This clonotype was detected only a few times. The rearrangement joins TRBV19 to TRBJ2-5, with D tentatively TRBD1 (6 bases). In germline, CDR1 is LNHDA, CDR2 SQIVND (reference sequence). This CDR3 spans 12 amino acids. The ends were cut back, 11 bases at V and 4 bases at J, with 14 bases in the middle. DNA for the CDR3: TGTGCCTCGGGCCCCAGGGGAGAGACCCAGTACTTC. Residues: CASGPRGETQYF. Together with reference TRBV19 and TRBJ2-5, the CDR3 gives the full variable domain: DGGITQSPKYLFRKEGQNVTLSCEQNLNHDAMYWYRQDPGQGLRLIYYSQIVNDFQKGDIAEGYSVSREKKESFPLTVTSAQKNPTAFYLCASGPRGETQYFGPGTRLLVL.

Only a few counts were recorded for this clonotype. The V call is TRBV27, the J call TRBJ2-7; D remains ambiguous. V was shortened by 5 bases and J by 2 bases, with 10 bases between the two germline ends. Germline V gives CDR1 MNHEY, CDR2 SMNVEV (reference sequence). This CDR3 spans 13 amino acids. The CDR3, as DNA: TGTGCCAGCAGTATGGGTACCCCCTACGAGCAGTACTTC. It codes for CASSMGTPYEQYF.